Listed here are 29 T cell receptor beta chains from one sample, sequenced in a study of T cell responses to AZD1222 COVID-19 vaccine. Sequencing used immunoSEQ multiplex PCR; TCRdb keeps in-frame clones, though not all of them. This sample yields over 120,000 clones, of which roughly 85% are seen a single time; around 8.6% belongs to the top ten. Sequencing used peripheral blood, obtained on day 0 of AZD1222 vaccination. All receptors come from an adult in good health.

A note on this clone: The junction departs from the called germline gene at one end, perhaps through a read error. V gene TRBV2 combines with J gene TRBJ2-7; D is undetermined. This CDR3 contains 13 residues. Germline CDR1 and CDR2: SNHLY and FYNNEI. The CDR3 nucleotides are TGTGCCAGCAGAGAAGACATTGTGGGCGAGCAGTACTTC. Its translation is CASREDIVGEQYF.

This rearrangement joins TRBV3-1 (or the pseudogene TRBV3-2) to TRBJ2-7; D possibly corresponds to TRBD2 (5 bases). Germline CDR1 LGHDT, CDR2 YNNKEL (reference sequence). V was trimmed by 3 bases and J by 1 base, leaving 16 bases between them. There are 16 residues in the CDR3. CDR3 coding DNA: TGTGCCAGCAGCCAGGGAGACGTAAGAGCATCCTACGAGCAGTACTTC. It specifies CASSQGDVRASYEQYF.

The V and J genes are TRBV9 and TRBJ2-3; D may be TRBD2 (6 bases). Between the trimmed V and J ends, which lost 2 bases and 1 base, there was a span of 11 bases. This CDR3 spans 15 amino acids. Per germline, CDR1 SGDLS and CDR2 YYNGEE. The CDR3 is CASSVRLVGTDTQYF. CDR3 in DNA: TGTGCCAGCAGCGTCAGACTAGTAGGCACAGATACGCAGTATTTT.

The rearrangement links TRBV5-1 to TRBJ1-4; TRBD1 is a possible D gene (6 bases). The V end was cut by 0 bases, the J end by 7 bases, with 13 bases between. The germline CDR1 and CDR2 sequences are SGHRS and YFSETQ. The CDR3 sequence is 15 residues long. CDR3 nucleotides: TGCGCCAGCAGCTTGGCCCGGGGGCAAGGTGAAAAACTGTTTTTT. Translation gives CASSLARGQGEKLFF.

CDR3 nucleotide sequence: TGTGCCAGCAGTTACTCGAGGGACACCTTAGCCCTCAATGAGCAGTTCTTC. Translated, it gives CASSYSRDTLALNEQFF. The V call is TRBV6-2 or TRBV6-3, the J call TRBJ2-1, with D possibly being TRBD1 (6 bases). V dropped 0 bases and J dropped 6 bases, with 18 bases sitting between them. This CDR3 region has 17 residues. Looked up from germline, CDR1 is MNHEY and CDR2 is SVGEGT.

Concerning this clone itself: Additional DNA sequences in this sample encode the identical CDR3. The J gene is TRBJ2-2, the V gene TRBV27, with 12 bases aligning to TRBD2. The CDR3 has 14 residues. Germline trimming cut 6 bases from V and 5 bases from J; bases unmatched to any gene: 1. CDR1 is MNHEY and CDR2 is SMNVEV in the germline V gene (reference sequence). CDR3 coding DNA: TGTGCCAGCAGACTAGCGGGGGGAACCGGGGAGCTGTTTTTT. Its protein is CASRLAGGTGELFF.

This clone came up a few times. V gene TRBV5-1 combines with J gene TRBJ2-2, with 8 bases fitting TRBD2. The V gene end was trimmed by 0 bases and the J gene end by 3 bases; junction bases not matched to a gene: 4. CDR1 and CDR2 (germline): SGHRS, YFSETQ. The CDR3 is 16 amino acids. The CDR3 loop reads CASSLAGTRDTGELFF. The CDR3 DNA is TGCGCCAGCAGCTTGGCCGGGACTAGGGACACCGGGGAGCTGTTTTTT. Together with reference TRBV5-1 and TRBJ2-2, the CDR3 gives the full variable domain: KAGVTQTPRYLIKTRGQQVTLSCSPISGHRSVSWYQQTPGQGLQFLFEYFSETQRNKGNFPGRFSGRQFSNSRSEMNVSTLELGDSALYLCASSLAGTRDTGELFFGEGSRLTVL.

The V gene is TRBV15, the J gene TRBJ2-1; D is possibly TRBD1 (6 bases). The CDR3 is 14 residues long. Germline-derived CDR1 and CDR2 are LNHNV and YYDKDF (reference sequence). Trimming shortened V by 5 bases and J by 8 bases, and 16 bases separated the two germline ends. CDR3 residues: CATSGDPRGDEQFF. The CDR3, as DNA: TGTGCCACCAGCGGGGACCCCAGGGGCGATGAGCAGTTCTTC.

The genes are TRBV27 and TRBJ2-7; perhaps TRBD2 as D (6 bases). Germline V gives CDR1 MNHEY, CDR2 SMNVEV (reference sequence). This CDR3 is 14 amino acids long. V was clipped by 5 bases and J by 0 bases, with 11 bases between them. This CDR3 reads CASSHYGSSYEQYF. Here the CDR3 DNA reads TGTGCCAGCAGTCACTACGGGAGCTCCTACGAGCAGTACTTC.

The CDR3 bases are TGTGCCAGCAGCCAAGCCTCAGGGGTCGGCCAGCCCCAGCATTTT. Its protein product is CASSQASGVGQPQHF. The V call is TRBV3-1 (or the pseudogene TRBV3-2), the J call TRBJ1-5; maybe TRBD1 (6 bases). Germline V CDR1 and CDR2: LGHDT, YNNKEL (reference sequence). The CDR3 runs to 15 residues. V was shortened by 1 base and J by 7 bases, with 14 bases between the two germline ends.

A few counts support this clone. This sequence joins TRBV2 and TRBJ2-7; D is perhaps TRBD2 (6 bases). The germline V gene encodes CDR1 SNHLY and CDR2 FYNNEI. The CDR3 runs 14 residues. Trimming cost V 8 bases and J 0 bases, with 14 bases left between them. The CDR3 spells CASRTSFTSYEQYF. CDR3 sequence (DNA): TGTGCCAGCCGCACTAGCTTCACCTCCTACGAGCAGTACTTC.

The V gene is TRBV6-5, the J gene TRBJ1-4; D is unclear. The V and J ends lost 5 bases and 3 bases respectively, with 4 bases between them. The CDR3 has 12 residues. From germline, CDR1 is MNHEY and CDR2 SVGAGI. CDR3 region: CASSNPNEKLFF. The DNA of the CDR3 is TGTGCCAGCAGTAACCCTAATGAAAAACTGTTTTTT.

This clone was counted a few times. This chain joins TRBV11-2 and TRBJ1-3; 8 positions agree with TRBD1. CDR3 length: 15 residues. Per germline, CDR1 SGHAT and CDR2 FQNNGV. V gave up 5 bases and J gave up 1 base; unmatched junction bases: 4. CDR3 in DNA: TGTGCCAGCAGCACCCGGGACAGGTCTGGAAACACCATATATTTT. Protein sequence: CASSTRDRSGNTIYF.

This rearrangement joins TRBV3-1 (or the pseudogene TRBV3-2) to TRBJ1-1; D is uncertain. This CDR3 is built from 14 residues. CDR1 and CDR2 from the germline V gene are LGHDT and YNNKEL (reference sequence). V gave up 1 base and J gave up 5 bases, with 11 bases separating them. CDR3 coding DNA: TGTGCCAGCAGCCAAGCCGGGCGTGGAACTGAAGCTTTCTTT. This sequence encodes CASSQAGRGTEAFF.

V is TRBV4-2 and J is TRBJ2-7, with 10 bases identical to TRBD2. Unmatched junction bases numbered 7, after V lost 4 bases and J lost 4 bases. The CDR3 covers 15 residues. CDR1 LGHNA and CDR2 YNFKEQ come from the germline V gene. In nucleotides, the CDR3 is TGTGCCAGCAGCCCCCGATCTAGCGGGGGATACGAGCAGTACTTC. It is translated as CASSPRSSGGYEQYF.

The chain joins TRBV10-1 to TRBJ1-1; D unresolved. Per the germline V gene, CDR1 is WNHNN and CDR2 is SYGVQD (reference sequence). The CDR3 totals 12 residues. V was clipped by 2 bases and J by 5 bases, with 6 bases between them. Written as DNA, the CDR3 is TGCGCCAGCAGTGAGAAGGAGACTGAAGCTTTCTTT. It translates to CASSEKETEAFF.

V is TRBV28 and J is TRBJ1-6; D perhaps matches TRBD1 (6 bases). Germline CDR1 is MDHEN and CDR2 is SYDVKM. V lost 4 bases, J lost 5 bases, and 12 bases lay in between. This CDR3 region has 15 residues. The CDR3 DNA sequence: TGTGCCAGCAGTTCGGGGGCTCGCGATAATTCACCCCTCCACTTT. Translated, it gives CASSSGARDNSPLHF.

This clone has just a few counts. Other DNA variants within this sample encode the same CDR3. This rearrangement joins TRBV7-9 to TRBJ2-5; D call uncertain. Per the germline V gene, CDR1 is SEHNR and CDR2 is FQNEAQ (reference sequence). The CDR3 is made up of 12 amino acids. V was pared by 5 bases and J by 2 bases, with 6 bases between. The CDR3 loop reads CASSPWQETQYF. The CDR3 DNA is TGTGCCAGCAGCCCATGGCAAGAGACCCAGTACTTC.

This clone was detected only once. This chain joins TRBV7-9 and TRBJ2-7; weak D call: TRBD2 (7 bases). Germline-derived CDR1 and CDR2 are SEHNR and FQNEAQ (reference sequence). The CDR3 has 14 amino acids. With 3 bases removed from V and 3 bases from J, the gap between germline ends came to 12 bases. In DNA form, the CDR3 reads TGTGCCAGCAGCTTGCTAGCGGACAGCTACGAGCAGTACTTC. Amino acid sequence: CASSLLADSYEQYF.

This chain links TRBV5-1 with TRBJ1-1, with D perhaps matching TRBD1 (5 bases). V was cut by 1 base and J by 4 bases, with 17 bases left in between. The CDR3 extends over 16 amino acids. CDR1 and CDR2 (germline): SGHRS, YFSETQ. CDR3 sequence (DNA): TGCGCCAGCAGCTTGCAGGTGGGAGGGGAAGGCACTGAAGCTTTCTTT. Residues: CASSLQVGGEGTEAFF.

The chain carries TRBV5-8 and TRBJ2-1, with D perhaps matching TRBD1 or TRBD2 (5 bases each). CDR1 and CDR2 (germline): SGHTS, YDEGEE. The CDR3 has 15 amino acids. The V end lost 0 bases, the J end lost 8 bases, and 15 bases lay between the germline ends. DNA of the CDR3: TGTGCCAGCAGCTTGGATGGGGGATTTCGAGATGAGCAGTTCTTC. This gives the protein CASSLDGGFRDEQFF.

Only one count was recorded for this clone. The chain uses TRBV24-1 and TRBJ2-7, with 9 bases fitting TRBD1. This CDR3 is 15 amino acids long. J gave up 2 bases and V 3 bases, and 4 bases lay outside the gene matches. CDR1 is KGHDR and CDR2 is SFDVKD in the germline V gene. The CDR3 nucleotides are TGTGCCACCAGTGATCCTAGACAGGGGGCCTACGAGCAGTACTTC. Translated: CATSDPRQGAYEQYF.

The J gene is TRBJ1-4, the V gene TRBV5-1, with TRBD1 matching 7 bases. V lost 4 bases, J lost 6 bases, and 6 bases stayed unmatched. CDR3 length: 14 residues. Germline values: CDR1 SGHRS, CDR2 YFSETQ. CDR3 sequence reads: CASSPGTGDEKLFF. The CDR3 nucleotides read TGCGCCAGCAGCCCCGGCACAGGGGATGAAAAACTGTTTTTT.

The chain uses TRBV30 and TRBJ2-5, with D possibly called TRBD1 or TRBD2 (5 bases each). Germline V gene sequence: CDR1 GTSNPN, CDR2 SVGIG (reference sequence). V was pared by 3 bases and J by 5 bases, with 13 bases between. The length of the CDR3 is 13 residues. CDR3 sequence: CAWSQLAGETQYF. Here the CDR3 DNA reads TGTGCCTGGAGCCAGCTAGCAGGGGAGACCCAGTACTTC.

In this sample, this clone turned up a few times. The chain is built from TRBV15 and TRBJ2-1; TRBD2 is a possible D gene (5 bases). V lost 0 bases to trimming and J lost 6 bases, with 12 bases between them. Per germline, CDR1 LNHNV and CDR2 YYDKDF (reference sequence). CDR3 length: 15 residues. The CDR3 nucleotides are TGTGCCACCAGCAGAGATCCCCCGGGAAGCAATGAGCAGTTCTTC. Its protein is CATSRDPPGSNEQFF. Complete variable domain (other parts from reference TRBV15 and TRBJ2-1): DAMVIQNPRYQVTQFGKPVTLSCSQTLNHNVMYWYQQKSSQAPKLLFHYYDKDFNNEADTPDNFQSRRPNTSFCFLDIRSPGLGDTAMYLCATSRDPPGSNEQFFGPGTRLTVL.

The V call is TRBV7-2, the J call TRBJ1-2; D is uncertain. With 5 bases removed from V and 1 base from J, the gap between germline ends came to 11 bases. CDR1 SGHTA and CDR2 FQGNSA come from the germline V gene. This CDR3 contains 14 residues. CDR3 protein: CASSIRTRNYGYTF. CDR3 in DNA: TGTGCCAGCAGCATTAGGACCCGTAACTATGGCTACACCTTC.

The rearrangement links TRBV7-9 to TRBJ2-5; D tentatively fits TRBD1 or TRBD2 (6 bases each). Trimming cost V 1 base and J 7 bases, with 13 bases left between them. Germline V lookup: CDR1 SEHNR, CDR2 FQNEAQ (reference sequence). The CDR3 extends over 14 amino acids. The CDR3 here is CASSLGGGTGTQYF. The CDR3 DNA sequence: TGTGCCAGCAGCTTAGGAGGGGGGACTGGGACCCAGTACTTC.

The V call is TRBV18, the J call TRBJ1-5; D not resolved. V dropped 3 bases and J dropped 6 bases, with 15 bases sitting between them. This CDR3 has 15 residues. Germline V gene data show CDR1 as KGHSH and CDR2 as LQKENI. This chain's CDR3 is CASSPRQEDGQPQHF. In DNA form, the CDR3 reads TGTGCCAGCTCACCGCGGCAGGAGGACGGTCAGCCCCAGCATTTT.

The genes are TRBV13 and TRBJ1-1, with 8 nucleotides matching TRBD1. The CDR3 loop spans 14 amino acids. The germline V gene has CDR1 PRHDT and CDR2 FYEKMQ (reference sequence). V was clipped by 5 bases and J by 8 bases; unmatched bases: 10. The CDR3 bases are TGTGCCAGCAGCCTAACGGGACAGGCCTACGAAGCTTTCTTT. Protein: CASSLTGQAYEAFF.